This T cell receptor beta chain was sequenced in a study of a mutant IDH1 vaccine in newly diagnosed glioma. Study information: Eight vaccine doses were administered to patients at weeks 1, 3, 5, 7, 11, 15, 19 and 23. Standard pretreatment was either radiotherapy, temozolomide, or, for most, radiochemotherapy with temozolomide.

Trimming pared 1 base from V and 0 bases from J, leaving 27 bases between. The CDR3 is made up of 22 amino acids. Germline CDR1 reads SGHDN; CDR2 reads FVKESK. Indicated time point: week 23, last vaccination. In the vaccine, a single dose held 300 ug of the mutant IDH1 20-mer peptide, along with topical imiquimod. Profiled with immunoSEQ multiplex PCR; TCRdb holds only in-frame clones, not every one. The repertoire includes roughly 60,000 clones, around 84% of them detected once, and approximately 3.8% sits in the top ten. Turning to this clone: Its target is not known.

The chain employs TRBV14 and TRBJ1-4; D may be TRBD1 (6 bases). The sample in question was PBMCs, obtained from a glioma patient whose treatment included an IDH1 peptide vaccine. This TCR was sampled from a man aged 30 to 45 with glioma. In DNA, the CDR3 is TGTGCCAGCAGCCAAGTTAGCGCCACTTGGGGGCTTGGGGATGCAACTAATGAAAAACTGTTTTTT. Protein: CASSQVSATWGLGDATNEKLFF.